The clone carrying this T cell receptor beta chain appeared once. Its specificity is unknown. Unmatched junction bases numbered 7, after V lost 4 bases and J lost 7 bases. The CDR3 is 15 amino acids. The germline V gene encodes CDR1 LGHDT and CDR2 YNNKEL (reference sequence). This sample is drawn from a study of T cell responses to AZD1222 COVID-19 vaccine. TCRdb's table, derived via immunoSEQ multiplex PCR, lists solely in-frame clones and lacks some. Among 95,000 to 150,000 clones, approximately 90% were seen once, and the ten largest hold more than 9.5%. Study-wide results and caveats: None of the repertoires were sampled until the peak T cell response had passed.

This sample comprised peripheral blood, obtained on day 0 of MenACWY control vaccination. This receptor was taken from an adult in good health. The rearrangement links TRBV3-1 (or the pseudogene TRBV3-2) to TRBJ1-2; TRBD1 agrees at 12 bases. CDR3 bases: TGTGCCAGCAGCCGGACCCGGGACAGGGGGCTTGGCTACACCTTC. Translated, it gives CASSRTRDRGLGYTF.